The clone carrying this T cell receptor (beta chain) was counted between two and nine times. This specimen comes from a study of T cells in Graves' hyperthyroidism and ophthalmopathy. Amplified TCR beta CDR3 regions derived from RNA transcripts. When the TCR CDR3 underwent first-round RT-PCR, the HTBI primer set was used. A single record per CDR3 protein comes from TCRdb applying MiXCR to the multiplex PCR reads. The data hold some 350,000 distinct CDR3 sequences, with approximately 14% observed a single time. Germline lookup yields CDR1 GTSNPN and CDR2 SVGIG (reference sequence). The length of the CDR3 is 14 residues. The ends were cut back, 3 bases at V and 4 bases at J, with 12 bases in the middle.

Sequenced: blood. V is TRBV30 and J is TRBJ1-4; maybe TRBD1 (6 bases). This receptor was identified in a woman between 35 and 50 years old with Graves' ophthalmopathy. CDR3 bases: TGTGCCTGGAGCCCGGGACAAATTAATGAAAAACTGTTTTTT. Its translation is CAWSPGQINEKLFF. The variable domain in full, completed from reference TRBV30 and TRBJ1-4, reads SQTIHQWPATLVQPVGSPLSLECTVEGTSNPNLYWYRQAAGRGLQLLFYSVGIGQISSEVPQNLSASRPQDRQFILSSKKLLLSDSGFYLCAWSPGQINEKLFFGSGTQLSVL.